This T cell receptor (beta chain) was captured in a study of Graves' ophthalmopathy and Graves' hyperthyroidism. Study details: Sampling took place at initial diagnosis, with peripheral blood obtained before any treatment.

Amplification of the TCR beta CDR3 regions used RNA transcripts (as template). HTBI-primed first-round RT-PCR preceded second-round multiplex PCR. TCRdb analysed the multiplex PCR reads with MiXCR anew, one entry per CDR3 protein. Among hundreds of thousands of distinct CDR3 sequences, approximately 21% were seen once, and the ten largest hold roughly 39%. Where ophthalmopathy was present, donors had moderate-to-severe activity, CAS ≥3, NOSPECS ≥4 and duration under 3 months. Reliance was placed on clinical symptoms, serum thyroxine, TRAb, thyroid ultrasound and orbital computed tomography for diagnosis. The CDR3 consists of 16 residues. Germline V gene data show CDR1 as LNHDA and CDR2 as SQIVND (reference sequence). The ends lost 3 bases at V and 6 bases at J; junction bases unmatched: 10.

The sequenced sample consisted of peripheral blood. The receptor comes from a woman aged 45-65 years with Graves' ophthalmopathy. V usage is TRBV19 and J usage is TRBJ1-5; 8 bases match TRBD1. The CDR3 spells CASSITGQGLAQPQHF. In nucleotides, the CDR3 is TGTGCCAGTAGTATTACCGGACAGGGTTTGGCTCAGCCCCAGCATTTT.